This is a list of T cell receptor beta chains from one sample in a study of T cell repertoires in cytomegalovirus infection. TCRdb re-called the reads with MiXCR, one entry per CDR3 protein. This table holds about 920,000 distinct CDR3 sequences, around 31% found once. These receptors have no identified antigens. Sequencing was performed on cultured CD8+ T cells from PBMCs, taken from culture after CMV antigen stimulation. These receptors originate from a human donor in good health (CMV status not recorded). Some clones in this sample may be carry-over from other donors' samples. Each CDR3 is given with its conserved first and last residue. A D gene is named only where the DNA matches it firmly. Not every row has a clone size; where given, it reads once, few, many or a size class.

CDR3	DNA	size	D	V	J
CATSRDLGQYLPQHF	TGTGCCACCAGCAGAGATCTCGGACAGTATCTGCCCCAGCATTTT	few	-	TRBV15	TRBJ1-5
CASSLGPNNGYTF	TGTGCCAGCAGCTTGGGACCGAATAATGGCTACACCTTC	-	-	TRBV5-8	TRBJ1-2
CASSITSGGPYNEQFF	TGTGCCAGTAGTATCACGAGCGGGGGGCCTTACAATGAGCAGTTCTTC	-	TRBD2	TRBV19	TRBJ2-1
CASGTEEPYGYTF	TGTGCCAGCGGGACGGAGGAGCCCTATGGCTACACCTTC	-	-	TRBV27	TRBJ1-2
CASSLIFGGTGYNEQFF	TGTGCCAGCAGCTTAATATTTGGGGGCACTGGCTACAATGAGCAGTTCTTC	few	-	TRBV7-6	TRBJ2-1
CATSGPRQSPGANVLTF	TGTGCCACCAGTGGCCCCAGACAGAGCCCTGGGGCCAACGTCCTGACTTTC	-	-	TRBV24-1	TRBJ2-6
CASSYRRAGGPSSYNEQFF	TGTGCCAGCAGTTACAGGAGAGCGGGGGGCCCTAGCTCCTACAATGAGCAGTTCTTC	few	TRBD2	TRBV6-2/TRBV6-3	TRBJ2-1
CASSEPSNPPNTGELFF	TGTGCCAGCAGTGAACCCAGCAACCCTCCAAACACCGGGGAGCTGTTTTTT	-	-	TRBV6-1	TRBJ2-2
CASSLEAPWNTEAFF	TGCGCCAGCAGCTTGGAGGCCCCCTGGAACACTGAAGCTTTCTTT	few	-	TRBV5-1	TRBJ1-1
CATAGPATNEKLFF	TGTGCCACCGCAGGGCCGGCAACTAATGAAAAACTGTTTTTT	few	-	TRBV15	TRBJ1-4
CASRPDTPVETQYF	TGTGCCAGCAGACCGGATACACCGGTCGAGACCCAGTACTTC	-	-	TRBV6-1	TRBJ2-5
CASSARTHLNTEAFF	TGTGCCAGCAGCGCCCGGACACATCTGAACACTGAAGCTTTCTTT	few	-	TRBV5-4	TRBJ1-1
CASTAAGPIAFF	TGTGCCAGTACGGCGGCAGGCCCAATAGCTTTCTTT	-	-	TRBV6-6	TRBJ1-1
CASSLGARATDTQYF	TGTGCCAGCAGTTTGGGGGCTAGGGCCACAGATACGCAGTATTTT	-	-	TRBV28	TRBJ2-3
CASSYGQGGGEQFF	TGTGCCAGCAGTTACGGGCAGGGGGGAGGTGAGCAGTTCTTC	-	-	TRBV6-5	TRBJ2-1
CVSSSLAGGATDTQYF	TGTGTCAGCAGTTCCCTTGCAGGGGGCGCGACAGATACGCAGTATTTT	-	TRBD1	TRBV6-5	TRBJ2-3
CASSLLGRQEQYF	TGTGCCAGCAGTTTATTGGGTCGTCAGGAGCAGTACTTC	-	-	TRBV27	TRBJ2-7
CASSPTGTTDTQYF	TGTGCCAGCTCACCGACAGGGACGACAGATACGCAGTATTTT	few	TRBD1	TRBV18	TRBJ2-3
CASSLAGRLAGYTF	TGTGCCAGCAGCTTAGCTGGCAGGCTGGCTGGCTACACCTTC	-	-	TRBV7-9	TRBJ1-2
CASSDPGSSNEKLFF	TGTGCCAGCAGTGATCCAGGGAGCTCTAATGAAAAACTGTTTTTT	few	-	TRBV6-1	TRBJ1-4
CSANPSSGVHYEQYF	TGCAGTGCTAATCCATCTAGCGGGGTTCACTACGAGCAGTACTTC	few	TRBD2	TRBV20-1	TRBJ2-7
CASSGFWGEDNQPQHF	TGTGCCAGCAGTGGCTTTTGGGGTGAGGACAATCAGCCCCAGCATTTT	-	-	TRBV6-1	TRBJ1-5
CSARDMTGGWDEQFF	TGCAGTGCTAGAGATATGACAGGGGGCTGGGATGAGCAGTTCTTC	-	TRBD1	TRBV20-1	TRBJ2-1
CASSGSVNYGYTF	TGTGCCAGCAGTGGATCGGTTAACTATGGCTACACCTTC	many	-	TRBV6-1	TRBJ1-2
CASSEVAGAFSYEQYF	TGTGCCAGCAGTGAAGTAGCGGGGGCCTTCTCCTACGAGCAGTACTTC	many	TRBD2	TRBV6-1	TRBJ2-7
CAISESTRSSTDTQYF	TGTGCCATCAGTGAGTCGACCCGATCTAGCACAGATACGCAGTATTTT	-	-	TRBV10-3	TRBJ2-3
CAISESEDQRAFF	TGTGCCATCAGTGAGTCTGAGGACCAACGAGCTTTCTTT	-	-	TRBV10-3	TRBJ1-1
CASSQEGDSYEQYF	TGTGCCAGCAGCCAAGAAGGCGACTCCTACGAGCAGTACTTC	many	-	TRBV4-2	TRBJ2-7
CASSFLTSGASSYNEQFF	TGTGCCAGCAGTTTTCTGACTAGCGGGGCCAGCTCCTACAATGAGCAGTTCTTC	-	TRBD2	TRBV27	TRBJ2-1
CASSIVPRQFF	TGTGCCAGTAGTATAGTCCCAAGACAGTTCTTC	-	-	TRBV19	TRBJ2-1
CASSGGELLGQRTDTQYF	TGTGCCAGCAGCGGGGGGGAGTTATTAGGACAGCGCACAGATACGCAGTATTTT	-	-	TRBV9	TRBJ2-3
CASSLTAGRDSPLHF	TGTGCCAGCAGCTTAACGGCAGGGCGCGATTCACCCCTCCACTTT	many	-	TRBV7-6	TRBJ1-6
CASSPYSGGADNEQFF	TGCGCCAGCAGCCCTTATAGCGGGGGGGCTGACAATGAGCAGTTCTTC	few	TRBD2	TRBV5-1	TRBJ2-1
CSARDLTGRRETQYF	TGCAGTGCTAGAGACTTGACAGGGCGGAGAGAGACCCAGTACTTC	-	TRBD1	TRBV20-1	TRBJ2-5
CASRGLAGGYTDTQYF	TGTGCCAGCAGGGGACTAGCGGGGGGCTATACAGATACGCAGTATTTT	few	TRBD2	TRBV27	TRBJ2-3
CASSDQYTEAFF	TGTGCCAGCAGCGACCAGTACACTGAAGCTTTCTTT	once	-	TRBV6-6	TRBJ1-1
CASSLTSSRTDTQYF	TGTGCCAGCAGCTTAACTAGCTCCCGCACAGATACGCAGTATTTT	few	-	TRBV7-3	TRBJ2-3